Below, 24 T cell receptor beta chains from the same sample are listed, as sequenced in a study of blood T cell repertoires in COVID-19. Profiled with immunoSEQ multiplex PCR; TCRdb holds only in-frame clones, not every one. The sample records roughly 120,000 clones, more than 75% being singletons. Specimen: peripheral blood. These receptors were taken from a man over 45 with active COVID-19.

The chain carries TRBV6-1 and TRBJ2-7; the D is unclear. Per germline, CDR1 MNHNS and CDR2 SASEGT. This CDR3 contains 17 residues. V lost 1 base, J lost 0 bases, and 16 bases lay in between. The CDR3 loop is CASSEVVLGSSSYEQYV. The CDR3 region has the DNA TGTGCCAGCAGTGAAGTCGTACTTGGTTCAAGCTCCTACGAGCAGTACGTC.

Of note for this clone: The sample contains more than one DNA sequence encoding this CDR3. The chain carries TRBV19 and TRBJ1-2; 8 nucleotides match TRBD1. Looked up from germline, CDR1 is LNHDA and CDR2 is SQIVND (reference sequence). This CDR3 is 14 amino acids long. J gave up 0 bases and V 6 bases, and 3 bases lay outside the gene matches. In DNA form, the CDR3 reads TGTGCCAGTAGCCCACAGGGGGCTAACTATGGCTACACCTTC. Its protein product is CASSPQGANYGYTF.

The gene calls are TRBV20-1 and TRBJ1-6; tentatively, D is TRBD1 (6 bases). Trimming shortened V by 3 bases and J by 0 bases, and 9 bases separated the two germline ends. The CDR3 runs to 15 residues. Germline V CDR1 and CDR2: DFQATT, SNEGSKA (reference sequence). In DNA form, the CDR3 reads TGCAGTGCTAGTACAGGGCGCTCCTATAATTCACCCCTCCACTTT. The encoded protein is CSASTGRSYNSPLHF.

This clone was recorded only once. The chain links TRBV7-6 to TRBJ2-3, with a tentative D call TRBD1 (6 bases). Trimming cost V 0 bases and J 0 bases, with 16 bases left between them. The CDR3 totals 18 residues. In germline, CDR1 is SGHVS, CDR2 FNYEAQ. The CDR3 loop reads CASSLALQGTPSTDTQYF. DNA for the CDR3: TGTGCCAGCAGCTTAGCCTTACAGGGCACCCCAAGCACAGATACGCAGTATTTT.

The CDR3: CASSAGTDNNEQFF. As DNA, the CDR3 is TGTGCCAGTAGCGCCGGGACAGATAACAATGAGCAGTTCTTC. V and J are TRBV19 and TRBJ2-1; 7 positions agree with TRBD1. CDR3 length: 14 amino acids. V trimming: 6 bases; J trimming: 5 bases; junction bases outside the gene matches: 7. Germline assignment: CDR1 LNHDA and CDR2 SQIVND (reference sequence).

The chain employs TRBV7-2 and TRBJ2-5; a possible D gene is TRBD2 (5 bases). Germline V gene sequence: CDR1 SGHTA, CDR2 FQGNSA. This CDR3 is 13 amino acids long. V lost 3 bases and J lost 2, with 7 bases in between. The CDR3 bases are TGTGCCAGCAGCTTTGAGCGGCAAGAGACCCAGTACTTC. Its translation: CASSFERQETQYF. Combining the CDR3 with reference TRBV7-2 and TRBJ2-5 gives the whole variable domain GAGVSQSPSNKVTEKGKDVELRCDPISGHTALYWYRQSLGQGLEFLIYFQGNSAPDKSGLPSDRFSAERTGGSVSTLTIQRTQQEDSAVYLCASSFERQETQYFGPGTRLLVL.

The rearrangement joins TRBV6-1 to TRBJ1-5, with D tentatively TRBD1 (6 bases). Germline V CDR1 and CDR2: MNHNS, SASEGT. The CDR3 is 15 residues long. Trimming shortened V by 0 bases and J by 7 bases, and 13 bases separated the two germline ends. The CDR3 is CASSEAVGGQQPQHF. The CDR3 DNA sequence: TGTGCCAGCAGTGAAGCGGTCGGGGGGCAACAGCCCCAGCATTTT.

The chain combines TRBV3-1 (or the pseudogene TRBV3-2) with TRBJ2-5; TRBD2 matches 8 bases. The CDR3 totals 16 residues. The V gene end was trimmed by 1 base and the J gene end by 5 bases; junction bases not matched to a gene: 9. CDR1 is LGHDT and CDR2 is YNNKEL in the germline V gene (reference sequence). In nucleotides, the CDR3 is TGTGCCAGCAGCCAAGCAGACGGGGGGGCCATCGAGACCCAGTACTTC. This codes for CASSQADGGAIETQYF.

This sequence joins TRBV19 and TRBJ1-1; possibly TRBD1 for D (5 bases). The CDR3 covers 17 residues. Trimming shortened V by 5 bases and J by 0 bases, and 19 bases separated the two germline ends. Germline CDR1 LNHDA, CDR2 SQIVND (reference sequence). CDR3 in DNA: TGTGCCAGTAGTCCGACAGACCACACCTCGATGAACACTGAAGCTTTCTTT. It codes for CASSPTDHTSMNTEAFF.

The V gene is TRBV19, the J gene TRBJ2-3; 12 nucleotides line up with TRBD2. The V and J ends lost 5 bases and 3 bases, in that order; junction bases with no gene match: 15. Germline V gene sequence: CDR1 LNHDA, CDR2 SQIVND (reference sequence). This CDR3 contains 19 residues. CDR3 in amino acids: CASSPMLLAGGPFTDTQYF. The DNA for the CDR3 is TGTGCCAGTAGTCCGATGTTGCTAGCGGGGGGGCCTTTTACAGATACGCAGTATTTT.

The V gene is TRBV27, the J gene TRBJ2-1, with TRBD2 matching 9 bases. The CDR3 extends over 15 amino acids. Germline CDR1 is MNHEY and CDR2 is SMNVEV (reference sequence). V was pared by 4 bases and J by 6 bases, with 7 bases of the junction left unmatched. The CDR3: CASSSPGLASNEQFF. The DNA for the CDR3 is TGTGCCAGCAGTTCCCCGGGACTAGCTTCCAATGAGCAGTTCTTC.

This clone has only one observation. The genes are TRBV11-3 and TRBJ2-1, with D possibly being TRBD2 (6 bases). Germline V lookup: CDR1 SGHNT, CDR2 YENEEA. The CDR3 covers 13 residues. Trimming left V 6 bases short and J 5 bases short, with 11 bases between. In DNA, the CDR3 is TGTGCCAGCAGGCTAGCGCAAAACAATGAGCAGTTCTTC. It translates to CASRLAQNNEQFF.

This sequence joins TRBV11-2 and TRBJ1-2, with 9 bases matching TRBD1. Germline V gene sequence: CDR1 SGHAT, CDR2 FQNNGV. The CDR3 covers 14 residues. J gave up 4 bases and V 3 bases, and 3 bases lay outside the gene matches. In DNA form, the CDR3 reads TGTGCCAGCAGCTTCGCGGACAGGGGCTATGGCTACACCTTC. As protein: CASSFADRGYGYTF. The full variable domain, completed using reference TRBV11-2 and TRBJ1-2, is EAGVAQSPRYKIIEKRQSVAFWCNPISGHATLYWYQQILGQGPKLLIQFQNNGVVDDSQLPKDRFSAERLKGVDSTLKIQPAKLEDSAVYLCASSFADRGYGYTFGSGTRLTVV.

This clone has only one observation. V and J are TRBV15 and TRBJ2-7; D remains unclear. Germline-derived CDR1 and CDR2 are LNHNV and YYDKDF (reference sequence). V gave up 1 base and J gave up 0 bases, with 10 bases separating them. The CDR3 is 15 amino acids. The CDR3 nucleotides are TGTGCCACCAGCAGAGGACCACCAGGCTCCTACGAGCAGTACTTC. Its protein product is CATSRGPPGSYEQYF.

J is TRBJ2-3 and V is TRBV5-1; 8 bases match TRBD1. Germline lookup yields CDR1 SGHRS and CDR2 YFSETQ. Trimming cost V 4 bases and J 10 bases; bases outside gene matches: 5. The CDR3 totals 12 residues. CDR3 residues: CASSADRDPQYF. The CDR3 DNA sequence: TGCGCCAGCAGCGCGGACAGGGATCCGCAGTATTTT.

This chain connects TRBV7-9 to TRBJ2-7; 12 bases match TRBD1. Germline CDR1 is SEHNR and CDR2 is FQNEAQ (reference sequence). CDR3 length: 15 residues. With 1 base clipped from V and 7 bases from J, the junction kept 5 bases outside the gene matches. CDR3 DNA: TGTGCCAGCAGCTTAGATGGGACAGGGGGCGCGGAGCAGTACTTC. Its translation: CASSLDGTGGAEQYF. The full variable domain, in which reference TRBV7-9 and TRBJ2-7 provide the parts outside the CDR3, is DTGVSQNPRHKITKRGQNVTFRCDPISEHNRLYWYRQTLGQGPEFLTYFQNEAQLEKSRLLSDRFSAERPKGSFSTLEIQRTEQGDSAMYLCASSLDGTGGAEQYFGPGTRLTVT.

The rearrangement joins TRBV27 to TRBJ2-6; 8 bases are shared with TRBD1. V lost 6 bases, J lost 2 bases, and 3 bases stayed unmatched. Per the germline V gene, CDR1 is MNHEY and CDR2 is SMNVEV (reference sequence). CDR3 length: 15 amino acids. CDR3 DNA: TGTGCCAGCAGATCACAGGGGGCTGGGGCCAACGTCCTGACTTTC. It specifies CASRSQGAGANVLTF. Drawing the rest from reference TRBV27 and TRBJ2-6, the complete variable domain is EAQVTQNPRYLITVTGKKLTVTCSQNMNHEYMSWYRQDPGLGLRQIYYSMNVEVTDKGDVPEGYKVSRKEKRNFPLILESPSPNQTSLYFCASRSQGAGANVLTFGAGSRLTVL.

V usage is TRBV13 and J usage is TRBJ2-3; D call uncertain. V was cut by 2 bases and J by 0 bases, with 15 bases left in between. The CDR3 covers 17 residues. CDR1 is PRHDT, CDR2 FYEKMQ, per germline (reference sequence). CDR3 sequence reads: CASSLPLGGGSTDTQYF. The DNA of the CDR3 is TGTGCCAGCAGCTTACCCCTCGGCGGCGGAAGCACAGATACGCAGTATTTT.

This chain joins TRBV6-5 and TRBJ2-7; TRBD1 aligns across 10 bases. The V and J ends lost 7 bases and 2 bases, in that order; junction bases with no gene match: 5. Germline V lookup: CDR1 MNHEY, CDR2 SVGAGI. The CDR3 length is 14 residues. The DNA of the CDR3 is TGTGCCAGCACTAGGGGGACAGGGGCCTACGAGCAGTACGTC. This gives the protein CASTRGTGAYEQYV.

The V and J genes are TRBV2 and TRBJ2-7, with D tentatively TRBD2 (6 bases). The CDR3 length is 12 residues. Germline assignment: CDR1 SNHLY and CDR2 FYNNEI. Trimming took 7 bases from V and 7 from J, leaving 14 bases between them. CDR3 region: CASTGTGREQYF. The CDR3 DNA reads as TGTGCCAGCACGGGGACTGGGAGGGAGCAGTACTTC. Full variable domain (missing parts from reference TRBV2 and TRBJ2-7): EPEVTQTPSHQVTQMGQEVILRCVPISNHLYFYWYRQILGQKVEFLVSFYNNEISEKSEIFDDQFSVERPDGSNFTLKIRSTKLEDSAMYFCASTGTGREQYFGPGTRLTVT.

The V call is TRBV19, the J call TRBJ2-1; TRBD2 matches at 8 bases. Trimming at V came to 3 bases and at J to 4 bases, leaving 5 bases not matched to a gene. Germline V gene sequence: CDR1 LNHDA, CDR2 SQIVND (reference sequence). The CDR3 loop spans 15 amino acids. In nucleotides, the CDR3 is TGTGCCAGTAGTATTTTCACTAGCGGATACAATGAGCAGTTCTTC. This sequence encodes CASSIFTSGYNEQFF.

The chain combines TRBV5-1 with TRBJ2-1, with TRBD2 matching over 9 bases. The V and J ends lost 2 bases and 0 bases, in that order; junction bases with no gene match: 3. Looked up from germline, CDR1 is SGHRS and CDR2 is YFSETQ. CDR3 length: 16 amino acids. The CDR3 region has the DNA TGCGCCAGCAGCTTTACTAGCGGGCTCTCCTACAATGAGCAGTTCTTC. Its protein product is CASSFTSGLSYNEQFF. Variable domain in full (rest from reference TRBV5-1 and TRBJ2-1): KAGVTQTPRYLIKTRGQQVTLSCSPISGHRSVSWYQQTPGQGLQFLFEYFSETQRNKGNFPGRFSGRQFSNSRSEMNVSTLELGDSALYLCASSFTSGLSYNEQFFGPGTRLTVL.

This clone came up once. CDR3 sequence (DNA): TGCGCCAGCAGCTTGGCCGCGCAAAATGAAAAACTGTTTTTT. Its translation is CASSLAAQNEKLFF. The chain uses TRBV5-1 and TRBJ1-4; D is ambiguous. Germline lookup yields CDR1 SGHRS and CDR2 YFSETQ. The CDR3 runs to 14 residues. The V gene lost 0 bases and the J gene lost 5 bases, with 8 bases spanning the gap.

The chain is built from TRBV19 and TRBJ1-5, with D perhaps matching TRBD1 (6 bases). In germline, CDR1 is LNHDA, CDR2 SQIVND (reference sequence). The V end lost 6 bases, the J end lost 4 bases, and 16 bases lay between the germline ends. The length of the CDR3 is 15 residues. The DNA of the CDR3 is TGTGCCAGTAGGAGCGGATGGCAGGGGAATCAGCCCCAGCATTTT. Translated: CASRSGWQGNQPQHF. The entire variable domain, with the rest obtained from reference TRBV19 and TRBJ1-5, is as follows: DGGITQSPKYLFRKEGQNVTLSCEQNLNHDAMYWYRQDPGQGLRLIYYSQIVNDFQKGDIAEGYSVSREKKESFPLTVTSAQKNPTAFYLCASRSGWQGNQPQHFGDGTRLSIL.